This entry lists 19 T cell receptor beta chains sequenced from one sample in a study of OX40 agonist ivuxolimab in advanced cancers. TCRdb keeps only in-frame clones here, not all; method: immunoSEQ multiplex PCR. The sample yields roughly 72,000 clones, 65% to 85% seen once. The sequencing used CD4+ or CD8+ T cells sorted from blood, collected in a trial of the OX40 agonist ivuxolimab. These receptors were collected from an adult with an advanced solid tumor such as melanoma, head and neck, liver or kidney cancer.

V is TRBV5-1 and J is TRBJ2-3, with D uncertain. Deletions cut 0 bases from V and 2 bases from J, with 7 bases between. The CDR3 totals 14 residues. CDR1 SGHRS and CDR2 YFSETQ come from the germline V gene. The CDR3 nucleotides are TGCGCCAGCAGCTTGGGGACGGTCACAGATACGCAGTATTTT. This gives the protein CASSLGTVTDTQYF.

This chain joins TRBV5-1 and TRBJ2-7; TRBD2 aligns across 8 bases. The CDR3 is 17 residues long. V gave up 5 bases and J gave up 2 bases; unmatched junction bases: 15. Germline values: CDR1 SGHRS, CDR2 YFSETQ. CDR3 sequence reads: CASSQKRGAGDPYEQYF. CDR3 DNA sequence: TGCGCCAGCAGTCAGAAAAGGGGAGCGGGAGACCCCTACGAGCAGTACTTC.

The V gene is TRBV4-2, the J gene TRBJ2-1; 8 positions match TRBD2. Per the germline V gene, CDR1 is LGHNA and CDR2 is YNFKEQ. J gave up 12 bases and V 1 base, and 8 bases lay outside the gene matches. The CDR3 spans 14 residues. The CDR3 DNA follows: TGTGCCAGCAGCCAAGCGGGACTAGGGGGAGGGCAGTTCTTC. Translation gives CASSQAGLGGGQFF.

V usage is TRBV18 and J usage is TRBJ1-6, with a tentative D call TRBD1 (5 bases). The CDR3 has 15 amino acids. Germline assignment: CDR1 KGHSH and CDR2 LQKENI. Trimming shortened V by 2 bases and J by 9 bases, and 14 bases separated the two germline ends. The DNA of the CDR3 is TGTGCCAGCTCACCAACCGGGGCTCTTGGTTCACCCCTCCACTTT. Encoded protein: CASSPTGALGSPLHF.

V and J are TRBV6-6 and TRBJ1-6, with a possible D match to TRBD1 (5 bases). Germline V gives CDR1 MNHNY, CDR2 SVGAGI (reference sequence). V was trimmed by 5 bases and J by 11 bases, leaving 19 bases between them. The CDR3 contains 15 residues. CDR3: CASSRDRDSFPPLHF. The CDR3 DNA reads TGTGCCAGCAGTCGGGACCGGGACTCATTTCCACCCCTCCACTTT.

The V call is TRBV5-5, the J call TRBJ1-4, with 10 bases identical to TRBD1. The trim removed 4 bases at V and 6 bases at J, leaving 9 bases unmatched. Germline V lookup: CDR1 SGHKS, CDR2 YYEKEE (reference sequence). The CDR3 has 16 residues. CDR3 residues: CASSENAGTGDEKLFF. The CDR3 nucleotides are TGTGCCAGCAGCGAAAACGCCGGGACAGGGGATGAAAAACTGTTTTTT.

The CDR3 sequence is CASSEWGLENEKLFF. In DNA form, the CDR3 reads TGTGCCAGCAGTGAATGGGGGCTAGAAAATGAAAAACTGTTTTTT. This rearrangement joins TRBV6-1 to TRBJ1-4; D is perhaps TRBD1 (6 bases). Germline CDR1 is MNHNS and CDR2 is SASEGT. V was trimmed by 2 bases and J by 5 bases, leaving 12 bases between them. The CDR3 is 15 residues long.

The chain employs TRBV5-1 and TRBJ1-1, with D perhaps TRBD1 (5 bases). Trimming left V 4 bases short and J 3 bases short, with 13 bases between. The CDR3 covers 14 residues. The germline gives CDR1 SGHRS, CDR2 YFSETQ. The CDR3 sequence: CASSPEWGYTEAFF. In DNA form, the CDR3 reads TGCGCCAGCAGCCCTGAGTGGGGGTACACTGAAGCTTTCTTT.

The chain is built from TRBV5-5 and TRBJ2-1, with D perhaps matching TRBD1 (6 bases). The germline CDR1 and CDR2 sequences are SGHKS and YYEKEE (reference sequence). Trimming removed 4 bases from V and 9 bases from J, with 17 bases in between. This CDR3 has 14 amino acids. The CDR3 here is CASSGRPGEREQFF. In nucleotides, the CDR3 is TGTGCCAGCAGCGGAAGACCAGGGGAGCGTGAGCAGTTCTTC. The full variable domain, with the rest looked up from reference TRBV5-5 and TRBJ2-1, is DAGVTQSPTHLIKTRGQQVTLRCSPISGHKSVSWYQQVLGQGPQFIFQYYEKEERGRGNFPDRFSARQFPNYSSELNVNALLLGDSALYLCASSGRPGEREQFFGPGTRLTVL.

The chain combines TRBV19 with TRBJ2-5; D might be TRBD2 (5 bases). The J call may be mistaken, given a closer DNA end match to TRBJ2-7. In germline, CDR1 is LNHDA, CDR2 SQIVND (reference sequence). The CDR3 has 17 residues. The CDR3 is CASRSATKGDSSYEQYF. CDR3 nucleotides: TGTGCCAGCCGATCCGCTACAAAGGGAGATTCCTCCTACGAGCAGTACTTC.

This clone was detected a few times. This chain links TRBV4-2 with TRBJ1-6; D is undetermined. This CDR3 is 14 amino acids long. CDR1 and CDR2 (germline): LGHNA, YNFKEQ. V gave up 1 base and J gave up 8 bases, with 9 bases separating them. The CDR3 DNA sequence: TGTGCCAGCAGCCAAGGAGGTCCGGATTCACCCCTCCACTTT. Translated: CASSQGGPDSPLHF.

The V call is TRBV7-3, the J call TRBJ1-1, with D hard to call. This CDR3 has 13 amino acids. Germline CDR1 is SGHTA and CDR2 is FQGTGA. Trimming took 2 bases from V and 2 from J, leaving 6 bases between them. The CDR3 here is CASSLGSNTEAFF. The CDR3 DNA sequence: TGTGCCAGCAGCTTAGGCAGCAACACTGAAGCTTTCTTT. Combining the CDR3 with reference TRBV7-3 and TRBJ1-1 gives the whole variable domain GAGVSQTPSNKVTEKGKYVELRCDPISGHTALYWYRQSLGQGPEFLIYFQGTGAADDSGLPNDRFFAVRPEGSVSTLKIQRTERGDSAVYLCASSLGSNTEAFFGQGTRLTVV.

The CDR3 nucleotides read TGCGCCAGCAGCCATCAAGATGGGGTCGGACAGGGAACTAATCAGCCCCAGCATTTT. Translation: CASSHQDGVGQGTNQPQHF. The genes are TRBV4-1 and TRBJ1-5; 8 bases fit TRBD1. Germline V lookup: CDR1 MGHRA, CDR2 YSYEKL. There are 19 residues in the CDR3. V was pared by 3 bases and J by 4 bases, with 17 bases of the junction left unmatched.

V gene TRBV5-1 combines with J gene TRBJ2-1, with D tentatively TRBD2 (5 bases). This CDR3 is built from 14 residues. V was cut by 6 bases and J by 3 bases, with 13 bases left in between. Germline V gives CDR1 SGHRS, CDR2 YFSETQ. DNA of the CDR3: TGCGCCAGCACACTACTAGGGAGCTACAATGAGCAGTTCTTC. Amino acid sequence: CASTLLGSYNEQFF.

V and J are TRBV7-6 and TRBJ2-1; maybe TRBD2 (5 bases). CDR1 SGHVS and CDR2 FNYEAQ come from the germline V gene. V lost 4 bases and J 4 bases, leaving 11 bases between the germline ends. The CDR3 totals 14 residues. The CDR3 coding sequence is TGTGCCAGCAGCTCGGGGTTTTTTTACAATGAGCAGTTCTTC. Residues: CASSSGFFYNEQFF.

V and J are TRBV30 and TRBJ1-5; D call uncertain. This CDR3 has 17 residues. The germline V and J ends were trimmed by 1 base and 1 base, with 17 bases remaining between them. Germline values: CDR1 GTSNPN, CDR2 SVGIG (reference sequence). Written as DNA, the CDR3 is TGTGCCTGGAGTGCCCCGGGCAAGTTGAGGAGCAATCAGCCCCAGCATTTT. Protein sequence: CAWSAPGKLRSNQPQHF.

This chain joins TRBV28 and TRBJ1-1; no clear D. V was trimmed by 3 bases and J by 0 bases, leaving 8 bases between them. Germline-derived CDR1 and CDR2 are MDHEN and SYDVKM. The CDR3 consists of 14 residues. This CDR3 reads CASSFGPMNTEAFF. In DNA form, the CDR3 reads TGTGCCAGCAGTTTCGGACCGATGAACACTGAAGCTTTCTTT.

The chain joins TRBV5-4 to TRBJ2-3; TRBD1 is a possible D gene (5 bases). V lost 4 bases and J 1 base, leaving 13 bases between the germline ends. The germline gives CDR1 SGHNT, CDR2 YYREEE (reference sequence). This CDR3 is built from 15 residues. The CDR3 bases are TGTGCCAGCAGCGAACACAGGTCGCGCACAGATACGCAGTATTTT. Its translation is CASSEHRSRTDTQYF.

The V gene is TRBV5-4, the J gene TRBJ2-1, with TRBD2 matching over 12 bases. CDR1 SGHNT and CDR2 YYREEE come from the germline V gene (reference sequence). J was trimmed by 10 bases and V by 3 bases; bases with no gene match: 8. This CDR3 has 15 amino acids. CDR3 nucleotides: TGTGCCAGCAGCTCGGGGACTAGCGGGTTTAGCGAGCAGTTCTTC. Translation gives CASSSGTSGFSEQFF.